The TCR beta chain described here comes from a study of blood T cell repertoires in COVID-19. Assignments of participants to cohorts depended upon their own reported clinical history. Trimming left V 2 bases short and J 6 bases short, with 13 bases between. The CDR3 has 14 amino acids. The germline V gene has CDR1 LNHDA and CDR2 SQIVND (reference sequence). Per the study methods: Scientists estimated how many nucleated cells there were by amplifying reference gene primers. Produced via immunoSEQ multiplex PCR; TCRdb's table is partial and in-frame only. V and J calls and clone size are given by that table; D and trimming were obtained from the DNA. The sample yields some 320,000 clones, approximately 87% seen once.

The gene calls are TRBV19 and TRBJ1-1; D possibly corresponds to TRBD1 (6 bases). This TCR came from a woman aged 30 to 39 who had recovered from COVID-19. The sequenced sample consisted of PBMCs or T cells enriched from blood (not recorded which). The CDR3 nucleotides read TGTGCCAGTAGTATAAGGGGGTCAGGGCCTGAAGCTTTCTTT. This codes for CASSIRGSGPEAFF.